This T cell receptor (beta chain) was identified in a study of OX40 agonist ivuxolimab in advanced cancers. General study points: CD8+ T cells (on average) carried more expanded clones than CD4+ T cells.

The CDR3 is 15 residues long. Germline CDR1 is SNHLY and CDR2 is FYNNEI. J was trimmed by 8 bases and V by 2 bases; bases with no gene match: 6. About this clone: Its antigen is not known.

Assay: immunoSEQ multiplex PCR; the TCRdb copy retains only in-frame clones and omits some. Found here are 90,000 to 95,000 clones, 70% to 90% of them singletons; the top ten hold around 4.5%. J is TRBJ2-1 and V is TRBV2, with TRBD2 matching over 10 bases. The TCR was taken from an adult with an advanced solid tumor such as melanoma, head and neck, liver or kidney cancer. The sample consisted of CD4+ or CD8+ T cells sorted from blood, taken in a trial of the OX40 agonist ivuxolimab. CDR3 residues: CASSERTSGLDEQFF. CDR3 in DNA: TGTGCCAGCAGTGAAAGGACTAGCGGCCTAGATGAGCAGTTCTTC.